A selection of T cell receptor beta chains follows, all from one sample in a study of human T cells and chemical hapten exposure. TCRdb itself ran the RACE reads through MiXCR, one entry per CDR3 protein. The sample holds about 120,000 distinct CDR3 sequences, around an eighth seen once. This sample comprised whole blood, obtained in connection with sensitization to the hapten diphenylcyclopropenone (DPC). The receptor set was obtained from a woman aged 45-65 years with alopecia areata. Some clones in this sample may be carry-over from other donors' samples. The CDR3 runs from the conserved cysteine through the conserved F or W. A D gene is named only where the DNA matches it firmly. Part of the rows lack a size; the others show once, few, many or a class for expanded clones.

j_call	clone_size	cdr3_length	v_call	d_call	cdr3_nt	cdr3_aa
TRBJ1-3	.	15	TRBV6-5	.	TGTGCCAGCATCTCCTGGGGGCTTTCTGGAAACACCATATATTTT	CASISWGLSGNTIYF
TRBJ2-3	.	18	TRBV3-1	TRBD2	TGTGCCAGCAGCCAAGAACGACTAGCGGGGATCTCGTCGGGTACGCAGTATTTT	CASSQERLAGISSGTQYF
TRBJ2-3	few	10	TRBV29-1	.	TGCAGCGTCGGCGGGGATACGCAGTATTTT	CSVGGDTQYF
TRBJ1-1	few	12	TRBV5-5	.	TGTGCCAGCAGCCCCCAGATAGGTGAAGCTTTCTTT	CASSPQIGEAFF
TRBJ1-1	.	14	TRBV20-1	.	TGCAGTGCCCGCCGGATCCTTATGAACACTGAAGCTTTCTTT	CSARRILMNTEAFF
TRBJ1-1	.	11	TRBV6-2/TRBV6-3	.	TGTGCCAGCATCCAGGGGATTGAAGCTTTCTTT	CASIQGIEAFF
TRBJ1-3	many	15	TRBV6-5	.	TGTGCCAGCAGTTATCGGGGGGTATCGGGAAACACCATATATTTT	CASSYRGVSGNTIYF
TRBJ2-7	.	13	TRBV11-2	TRBD1	TGTGCCAGCAGCTTCGGGACAGTCTACGAGCAGTACTTC	CASSFGTVYEQYF
TRBJ1-1	many	13	TRBV28	.	TGTGCCAGCCCCGGACGGTCGAACACTGAAGCTTTCTTT	CASPGRSNTEAFF
TRBJ1-1	.	16	TRBV7-9	TRBD1	TGTGCCAGCAGCTTTCCGACAGGGGGCTTGAACACTGAAGCTTTCTTT	CASSFPTGGLNTEAFF
TRBJ1-5	few	14	TRBV6-6	.	TGTGCCAGCAGTGACCGGGACCTCTATCAGCCCCAGCATTTT	CASSDRDLYQPQHF
TRBJ1-5	many	14	TRBV6-6	.	TGTGCCAGCAGTTACGGTACCGAGGATCAGCCCCAGCATTTT	CASSYGTEDQPQHF
TRBJ2-6	many	18	TRBV4-1	.	TGCGCCAGCAGCCAAGATGCACCTTTTAGCTCTGGGGCCAACGTCCTGACTTTC	CASSQDAPFSSGANVLTF
TRBJ2-3	few	14	TRBV18	TRBD1	TGTGCCAGCTCACGACAGGGGGCCGCAGATACGCAGTATTTT	CASSRQGAADTQYF
TRBJ2-7	few	11	TRBV10-3	.	TGTGCCATCAGTGAGATGAGCGAGCAGTACTTC	CAISEMSEQYF
TRBJ2-1	.	12	TRBV5-1	.	TGCGCCAGCAGCTTGACAGGGCGAGAGCAGTTCTTC	CASSLTGREQFF
TRBJ1-6	many	15	TRBV6-5	TRBD1	TGTGCCAGCAGCCTAACCGGGACAGGGGTTTCACCCCTCCACTTT	CASSLTGTGVSPLHF
TRBJ2-2	many	16	TRBV20-1	.	TGCAGTGCTATCAGAGACTCCCCACTGAACACCGGGGAGCTGTTTTTT	CSAIRDSPLNTGELFF
TRBJ2-7	many	15	TRBV3-1	TRBD2	TGTGCCAGCAGCCAAGGAGCGGGGACTAGCGTAGAGCAGTACTTC	CASSQGAGTSVEQYF
TRBJ2-7	many	13	TRBV6-5	.	TGTGCCAGCAGGACAGAGAGCTCCTACGAGCAGTACTTC	CASRTESSYEQYF
TRBJ1-1	many	11	TRBV6-2/TRBV6-3	.	TGTGCCAGCAGGGGCCCTACTGAAGCTTTCTTT	CASRGPTEAFF
TRBJ2-1	few	13	TRBV20-1	.	TGCAGTGCTCGATGGACTTCTCCCAATGAGCAGTTCTTC	CSARWTSPNEQFF
TRBJ1-1	many	12	TRBV5-1	TRBD1	TGCGCCAGCAGCTTCGACAGGGCTATGACTTTCTTT	CASSFDRAMTFF
TRBJ1-2	many	15	TRBV13	TRBD1	TGTGCCAGCAGCCCAAGACAGGGCCATAACTATGGCTACACCTTC	CASSPRQGHNYGYTF
TRBJ2-3	few	15	TRBV18	TRBD1	TGTGCCAGCTCACCGACAGGGATGGTCTCCGATACGCAGTATTTT	CASSPTGMVSDTQYF
TRBJ2-3	.	13	TRBV10-1	.	TGCGCCAGCAGTGAACTTAGTGGGGATACGCAGTATTTT	CASSELSGDTQYF
TRBJ2-7	.	14	TRBV11-3	.	TGTGCCAGCAGAGAGGTCAGGGTAGGATGCGAGCAGTACTTC	CASREVRVGCEQYF
TRBJ2-2	.	15	TRBV19	TRBD2	TGTGCCAGTATTTCTAGCGGGGGGCCCACCGGGGAGCTGTTTTTT	CASISSGGPTGELFF
TRBJ1-2	.	13	TRBV11-2	TRBD1	TGTGCCAGCCCCTCGACAGGGAGCTATGGCTACACCTTC	CASPSTGSYGYTF
TRBJ2-2	few	13	TRBV28	.	TGTGCCAGCAGTCCTGACAGCACCGGGGAGCTGTTTTTT	CASSPDSTGELFF
TRBJ2-3	few	13	TRBV24-1	.	TGTGCCACCAGTGATTGGAACGGGAATACGCAGTATTTT	CATSDWNGNTQYF
TRBJ2-3	few	17	TRBV12-3/TRBV12-4	TRBD2	TGTGCCAGCAGTTCCCGACTAGCGGGGGGGCCGTCAGATACGCAGTATTTT	CASSSRLAGGPSDTQYF
TRBJ2-3	few	14	TRBV7-2	TRBD2	TGTGCCAGCAGCTTATCTAGCGGGAGTGATACGCAGTATTTT	CASSLSSGSDTQYF
TRBJ2-7	many	15	TRBV3-1	.	TGTGCCAGCAGCCCGGAAGGCGTCCGCTCCTACGAGCAGTACTTC	CASSPEGVRSYEQYF
TRBJ2-3	few	13	TRBV5-5	TRBD1	TGTGCCAGCAGCTTGGCCGTGGACAGGGACCAGTATTTT	CASSLAVDRDQYF